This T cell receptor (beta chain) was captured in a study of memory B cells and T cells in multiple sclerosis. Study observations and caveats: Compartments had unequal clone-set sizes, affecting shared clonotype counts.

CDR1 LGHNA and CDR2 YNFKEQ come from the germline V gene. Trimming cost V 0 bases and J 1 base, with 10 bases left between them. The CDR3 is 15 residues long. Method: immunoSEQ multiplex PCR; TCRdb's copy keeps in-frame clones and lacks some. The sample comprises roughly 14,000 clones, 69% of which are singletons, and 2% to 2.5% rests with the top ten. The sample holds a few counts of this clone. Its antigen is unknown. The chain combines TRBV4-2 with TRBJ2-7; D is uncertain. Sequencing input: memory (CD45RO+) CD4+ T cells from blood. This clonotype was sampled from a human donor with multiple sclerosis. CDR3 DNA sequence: TGTGCCAGCAGCCAAGACAGGTCCATGTCCTACGAGCAGTACTTC. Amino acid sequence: CASSQDRSMSYEQYF.